This T cell receptor beta chain was found in a study of shared clonotypes between healthy human individuals. Study details: Per donor, three plates held CD4 naive cells, three held CD4 memory, two held CD8 naive and one held CD8 memory.

Once extracted for a subset, genomic DNA was divided evenly among several immunoSEQ plates. The repertoire was sequenced with immunoSEQ multiplex PCR; TCRdb's copy has only in-frame clones and lacks some. The sample has 2 million to 2.5 million clones, 85% to 95% seen once; the top ten hold under 0.45%. Sequencing was carried out using naive CD4+ T cells from PBMCs. The subset denotes: CD45RA+ positively selected. The receptor was derived from a man between 18 and 35 years old in good health. Some clones in this sample may be carry-over from other donors' samples.

The DNA for the CDR3 is TGTGCCAGCTCAGCCGTTAGGGGGGAAAACGGTGGCTACACCTTC. As protein: CASSAVRGENGGYTF. The chain employs TRBV18 and TRBJ1-2; TRBD1 is a possible D gene (6 bases). Trimming took off 5 bases at V and 7 bases at J, with 20 bases between the two ends. CDR3 length: 15 amino acids. In germline, CDR1 is KGHSH, CDR2 LQKENI.